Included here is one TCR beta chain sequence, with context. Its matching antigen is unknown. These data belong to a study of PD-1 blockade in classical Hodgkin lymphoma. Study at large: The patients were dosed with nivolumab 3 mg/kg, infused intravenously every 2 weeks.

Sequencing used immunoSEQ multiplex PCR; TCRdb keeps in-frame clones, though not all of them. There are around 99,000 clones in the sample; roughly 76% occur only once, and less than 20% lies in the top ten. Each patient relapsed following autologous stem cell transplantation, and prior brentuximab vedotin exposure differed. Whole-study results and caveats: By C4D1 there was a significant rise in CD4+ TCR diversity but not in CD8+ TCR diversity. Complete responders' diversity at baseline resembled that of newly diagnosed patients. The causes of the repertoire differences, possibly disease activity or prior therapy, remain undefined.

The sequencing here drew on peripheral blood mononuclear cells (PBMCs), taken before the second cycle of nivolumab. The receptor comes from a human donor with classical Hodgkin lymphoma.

In DNA, the CDR3 is TGTGCCAGTAGGAGGGACCGGGACTCCTCCTACAATGAGCAGTTCTTC. Its protein product is CASRRDRDSSYNEQFF. V is TRBV19 and J is TRBJ2-1; D perhaps matches TRBD2 (6 bases). Germline V gene data show CDR1 as LNHDA and CDR2 as SQIVND (reference sequence). The CDR3 has 16 residues. Trimming left V 6 bases short and J 0 bases short, with 15 bases between. Full variable domain (outside the CDR3, taken from reference TRBV19 and TRBJ2-1): DGGITQSPKYLFRKEGQNVTLSCEQNLNHDAMYWYRQDPGQGLRLIYYSQIVNDFQKGDIAEGYSVSREKKESFPLTVTSAQKNPTAFYLCASRRDRDSSYNEQFFGPGTRLTVL.